The source of this TCR beta chain is a study of T cell responses to AZD1222 COVID-19 vaccine. CDR1 and CDR2 (germline): SNHLY, FYNNEI. J gave up 7 bases and V 6 bases, and 13 bases lay outside the gene matches. This CDR3 is built from 15 residues. This clone was seen only once. Clones were sequenced by immunoSEQ multiplex PCR, and TCRdb holds only the in-frame ones, with some missing. The sample holds 100,000 to 120,000 clones, approximately 90% seen once. The V gene is TRBV2, the J gene TRBJ1-1; 8 nucleotides agree with TRBD1. The sequence was collected from an adult in good health. The input for sequencing was peripheral blood, taken on day 0 of AZD1222 vaccination. This CDR3 is CASRVPQGTGGEAFF. The CDR3 DNA follows: TGTGCCAGCAGGGTTCCGCAGGGGACAGGCGGTGAAGCTTTCTTT.